This entry describes one T cell receptor (beta chain). The data are from a study of cytomegalovirus exposure and HLA in healthy donors. The germline CDR1 and CDR2 sequences are SQVTM and ANQGSEA. The CDR3 covers 14 residues. V lost 5 bases and J lost 2; bases outside the gene matches: 7. TCRdb's copy holds only in-frame clones and misses some; the assay was immunoSEQ multiplex PCR. The sample lists roughly 130,000 clones; approximately 87% were seen once. This TCR was recovered from a man between 18 and 35 years old in good health and CMV-seronegative. J is TRBJ2-3 and V is TRBV29-1; 7 bases fit TRBD2. The specimen sequenced was PBMCs. CDR3 in amino acids: CSVSGAGVTDTQYF. The CDR3 nucleotides read TGCAGCGTTTCCGGGGCGGGGGTCACAGATACGCAGTATTTT.